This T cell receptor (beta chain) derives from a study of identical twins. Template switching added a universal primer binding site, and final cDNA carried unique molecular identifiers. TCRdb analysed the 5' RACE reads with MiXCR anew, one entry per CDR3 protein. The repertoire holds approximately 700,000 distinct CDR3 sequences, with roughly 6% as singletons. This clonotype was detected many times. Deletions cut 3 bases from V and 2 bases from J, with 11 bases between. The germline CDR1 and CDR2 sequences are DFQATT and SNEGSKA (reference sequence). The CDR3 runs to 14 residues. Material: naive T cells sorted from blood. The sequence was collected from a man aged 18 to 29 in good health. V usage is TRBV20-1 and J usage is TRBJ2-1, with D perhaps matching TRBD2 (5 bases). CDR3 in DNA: TGCAGTGCTAGTTTTGGAGGCCCCTACAATGAGCAGTTCTTC. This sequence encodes CSASFGGPYNEQFF.